This TCR beta chain comes out of a study of shared clonotypes between healthy human individuals. The data were produced by immunoSEQ multiplex PCR, yet TCRdb's version contains in-frame clones alone and is incomplete. The table records about 680,000 clones, roughly 72% of them present only once. This CDR3 comprises 14 residues. Germline-derived CDR1 and CDR2 are SGHRS and YFSETQ. The V end lost 5 bases, the J end lost 8 bases, and 19 bases lay between the germline ends. It was into CD45RA+ naive and CD45RA-negative memory subsets that the CD4+ cells were split. The TCR sequence derives from a woman in her thirties in good health. Sequencing was carried out using memory CD4+ T cells sorted from blood. Subset defined: CD45RA-negative fraction. V usage is TRBV5-1 and J usage is TRBJ1-2, with TRBD1 as a possible D gene (5 bases). The chain's CDR3 is CASRAGTGGLGYTF. CDR3 nucleotide sequence: TGCGCCAGCAGAGCCGGGACGGGGGGTTTAGGCTACACCTTC.